The 30 T cell receptor beta chains presented below share a single source sample, sequenced in a study of blood T cell repertoires in COVID-19. TCRdb's copy holds only in-frame clones and misses some; the assay was immunoSEQ multiplex PCR. The sample carries 200,000 to 250,000 clones, about 86% recorded once. Sequenced sample: PBMCs or T cells enriched from blood (not recorded which). The receptors were gathered from a woman aged 50 to 60 in a cohort exposed to, infected with or recovered from COVID-19 (not recorded which).

The chain recombines TRBV6-5 with TRBJ2-3; D uncertain. V dropped 0 bases and J dropped 0 bases, with 7 bases sitting between them. The CDR3 spans 15 residues. CDR1 and CDR2 from the germline V gene are MNHEY and SVGAGI. In DNA form, the CDR3 reads TGTGCCAGCAGTTACTCGAGGCCTAGCACAGATACGCAGTATTTT. Protein sequence: CASSYSRPSTDTQYF.

The chain employs TRBV19 and TRBJ2-7; 12 bases match TRBD1. CDR3 length: 16 residues. CDR1 and CDR2 (germline): LNHDA, SQIVND (reference sequence). V was pared by 6 bases and J by 4 bases, with 10 bases of the junction left unmatched. Here the CDR3 DNA reads TGTGCCAGTAGCCCTACCGGGACAGGGGGCAATTACGAGCAGTACTTC. This sequence encodes CASSPTGTGGNYEQYF. The whole variable domain, remainder taken from reference TRBV19 and TRBJ2-7, is DGGITQSPKYLFRKEGQNVTLSCEQNLNHDAMYWYRQDPGQGLRLIYYSQIVNDFQKGDIAEGYSVSREKKESFPLTVTSAQKNPTAFYLCASSPTGTGGNYEQYFGPGTRLTVT.

This clone was counted a few times. This chain links TRBV3-1 (or the pseudogene TRBV3-2) with TRBJ1-4; 8 bases are a match to TRBD1. V gave up 1 base and J gave up 4 bases; unmatched junction bases: 2. Germline loops: CDR1 LGHDT, CDR2 YNNKEL (reference sequence). This CDR3 spans 15 amino acids. CDR3 in amino acids: CASSQAGGSNEKLFF. The CDR3 DNA reads as TGTGCCAGCAGCCAAGCAGGGGGCAGTAATGAAAAACTGTTTTTT.

The V call is TRBV20-1, the J call TRBJ2-7; D uncertain. Per the germline V gene, CDR1 is DFQATT and CDR2 is SNEGSKA (reference sequence). Trimming took 5 bases from V and 4 from J, leaving 9 bases between them. CDR3 length equals 11 residues. The DNA for the CDR3 is TGCAGTGCTTCCTTCGGGTACGAGCAGTACTTC. This encodes CSASFGYEQYF.

This chain links TRBV4-1 with TRBJ2-2; 12 nucleotides agree with TRBD2. Germline values: CDR1 MGHRA, CDR2 YSYEKL. The CDR3 has 17 residues. V shed 0 bases and J 1 base; nucleotides not matched to a gene: 0. The CDR3 DNA reads TGCGCCAGCAGCCAAGAACTAGCGGGGGGGAACACCGGGGAGCTGTTTTTT. It codes for CASSQELAGGNTGELFF.

V is TRBV11-2 and J is TRBJ2-1; D perhaps matches TRBD2 (5 bases). The CDR3 totals 12 residues. Germline V lookup: CDR1 SGHAT, CDR2 FQNNGV. Trimming shortened V by 5 bases and J by 10 bases, and 12 bases separated the two germline ends. The CDR3 DNA follows: TGTGCCAGCAGCCATCTCGAGGGAGAGCAGTTCTTC. It specifies CASSHLEGEQFF.

This chain joins TRBV4-1 and TRBJ2-4; D is perhaps TRBD2 (5 bases). From germline, CDR1 is MGHRA and CDR2 YSYEKL. The length of the CDR3 is 14 residues. V was pared by 1 base and J by 1 base, with 5 bases between. The CDR3 sequence: CASSQGGAKNIQYF. The CDR3 nucleotides read TGCGCCAGCAGCCAAGGCGGGGCCAAAAACATTCAGTACTTC.

This chain uses TRBV5-6 with TRBJ2-5; 7 nucleotides match TRBD1. Trimming removed 2 bases from V and 2 bases from J; junction bases left unmatched: 3. From germline, CDR1 is SGHDT and CDR2 YYEEEE. The length of the CDR3 is 14 residues. CDR3 amino acids: CASSFLQGQETQYF. The CDR3 DNA sequence: TGTGCCAGCAGCTTTTTACAGGGGCAAGAGACCCAGTACTTC.

This clone was counted once. This chain links TRBV7-6 with TRBJ1-6; 9 nucleotides match TRBD1. The V and J ends lost 1 base and 9 bases, in that order; junction bases with no gene match: 4. Germline V gives CDR1 SGHVS, CDR2 FNYEAQ. The CDR3 runs to 15 residues. For the CDR3, the DNA is TGTGCCAGCAGCTTAGGGACAGGGGAGTTTTCACCCCTCCACTTT. This translates into CASSLGTGEFSPLHF.

The chain combines TRBV27 with TRBJ2-5; 7 bases map to TRBD2. Unmatched junction bases numbered 9, after V lost 5 bases and J lost 9 bases. This CDR3 contains 13 residues. CDR1 MNHEY and CDR2 SMNVEV come from the germline V gene (reference sequence). The CDR3 region is CASSPRTSSAQYF. The CDR3 nucleotides read TGTGCCAGCAGTCCCAGGACTAGTTCGGCCCAGTACTTC.

CDR3 nucleotides: TGTGCCAGCAGCTTAGGGACGGTGGGGCACTATGGCTACACCTTC. It yields the protein CASSLGTVGHYGYTF. This chain links TRBV7-8 with TRBJ1-2; tentative D call: TRBD1 (5 bases). Trimming pared 1 base from V and 3 bases from J, leaving 12 bases between. CDR3 size: 15 residues. Germline V CDR1 and CDR2: SGHVS, FQNEAQ.

The rearrangement joins TRBV30 to TRBJ1-1, with 7 bases lining up with TRBD1. This CDR3 contains 14 residues. Germline loops: CDR1 GTSNPN, CDR2 SVGIG (reference sequence). The ends lost 2 bases at V and 0 bases at J; junction bases unmatched: 3. The CDR3 DNA sequence: TGTGCCTGGAGTCCTCAGGGGGTGAACACTGAAGCTTTCTTT. Its translation is CAWSPQGVNTEAFF. Based on the CDR3 plus reference TRBV30 and TRBJ1-1, the full variable domain is SQTIHQWPATLVQPVGSPLSLECTVEGTSNPNLYWYRQAAGRGLQLLFYSVGIGQISSEVPQNLSASRPQDRQFILSSKKLLLSDSGFYLCAWSPQGVNTEAFFGQGTRLTVV.

The table lists this clone with a count of one. CDR3 region: CASSFADREVEAFF. In nucleotides, the CDR3 is TGTGCCAGCAGCTTTGCCGACAGGGAAGTAGAAGCTTTCTTT. The chain combines TRBV5-6 with TRBJ1-1; 7 nucleotides align to TRBD1. The germline V gene has CDR1 SGHDT and CDR2 YYEEEE. The CDR3 length is 14 residues. Germline trimming cut 2 bases from V and 8 bases from J; bases unmatched to any gene: 9.

There are a few counts of this clone. This chain connects TRBV6-4 to TRBJ2-5; TRBD2 matches 9 bases. The CDR3 contains 15 residues. J lost 1 base, V lost 4 bases, and 4 bases had no gene match. In germline, CDR1 is MRHNA, CDR2 SNTAGT. This chain's CDR3 is CASSASSGAQETQYF. CDR3 in DNA: TGTGCCAGCAGTGCCTCTAGCGGGGCCCAAGAGACCCAGTACTTC.

The table lists this clone with many counts. The V call is TRBV4-2, the J call TRBJ1-4; a weak D match, TRBD1 (5 bases). The CDR3 is made up of 17 amino acids. V lost 0 bases and J 3 bases, leaving 14 bases between the germline ends. Germline assignment: CDR1 LGHNA and CDR2 YNFKEQ. The CDR3 DNA sequence: TGTGCCAGCAGCCAAGATCATAGCGGGGCAGCTAATGAAAAACTGTTTTTT. It translates to CASSQDHSGAANEKLFF.

This clone has just one count. The chain recombines TRBV23-1 with TRBJ1-2, with unresolved D. TRBV23-1 is an ORF; its function is uncertain. The V gene lost 0 bases and the J gene lost 4 bases, with 18 bases spanning the gap. The CDR3 is made up of 17 amino acids. The CDR3 region is CASSQSRSPRVGYGYTF. The CDR3 bases are TGCGCCAGCAGTCAATCGAGATCCCCTCGGGTAGGCTATGGCTACACCTTC.

The chain couples TRBV9 to TRBJ2-5, with D hard to call. The V end was cut by 4 bases, the J end by 0 bases, with 7 bases between. This CDR3 spans 13 amino acids. The germline gives CDR1 SGDLS, CDR2 YYNGEE. The CDR3 coding sequence is TGTGCCAGCAGCAGACACTACCAAGAGACCCAGTACTTC. It specifies CASSRHYQETQYF.

The V call is TRBV7-2, the J call TRBJ1-1; no clear D. This CDR3 spans 18 amino acids. Germline CDR1 is SGHTA and CDR2 is FQGNSA. Trimming removed 5 bases at V and 1 base at J, with 23 bases between. DNA for the CDR3: TGTGCCAGCAGCGCGACCGGGTCCATTGTTTATAAGAACACTGAAGCTTTCTTT. Translation gives CASSATGSIVYKNTEAFF.

This clone has more than one count but fewer than ten. The chain has TRBV9 and TRBJ2-2; 11 bases are a match to TRBD1. The CDR3 consists of 17 residues. J gave up 4 bases and V 0 bases, and 5 bases lay outside the gene matches. The V gene's germline CDR1 is SGDLS and CDR2 YYNGEE. CDR3 residues: CASSVGGTGGSTGELFF. The DNA for the CDR3 is TGTGCCAGCAGCGTAGGTGGGACAGGGGGGAGCACCGGGGAGCTGTTTTTT.

Here the CDR3 reads CASSIAGASVGNTIYF. CDR3 sequence (DNA): TGTGCCAGTAGTATCGCGGGGGCGTCTGTTGGAAACACCATATATTTT. This chain connects TRBV19 to TRBJ1-3, with D possibly matching TRBD1 (6 bases). Germline CDR1 reads LNHDA; CDR2 reads SQIVND (reference sequence). Trimming removed 3 bases at V and 3 bases at J, with 15 bases between. The CDR3 is made up of 16 amino acids.

This chain joins TRBV11-1 and TRBJ2-7; 8 nucleotides align to TRBD1. Germline V gene data show CDR1 as SGHAT and CDR2 as FQDESV (reference sequence). The CDR3 is made up of 15 amino acids. The ends lost 5 bases at V and 5 bases at J; junction bases unmatched: 11. DNA for the CDR3: TGTGCCAGCAGCCACGCAGTCAGACAGGGGCACGAGCAGTACTTC. This gives the protein CASSHAVRQGHEQYF.

The chain employs TRBV4-3 and TRBJ2-7, with TRBD1 matching 9 bases. Germline V gene data show CDR1 as LGHNA and CDR2 as YSLEER. V was clipped by 3 bases and J by 5 bases; unmatched bases: 17. CDR3 length equals 18 residues. As DNA, the CDR3 is TGCGCCAGCAGCCAGAGACATGACCGGGACAGGGAGGCCGACGAGCAGTACTTC. Protein: CASSQRHDRDREADEQYF.

The V gene is TRBV12-3 or TRBV12-4, the J gene TRBJ1-1; D not resolved. The V and J ends lost 5 bases and 5 bases respectively, with 12 bases between them. The CDR3 length is 13 residues. The CDR3 DNA is TGTGCCAGCAGTCCCTTTGTCCGGACTGAAGCTTTCTTT. Its translation is CASSPFVRTEAFF.

The genes are TRBV5-1 and TRBJ2-7; a possible D gene is TRBD2 (6 bases). The CDR3 consists of 14 residues. The V and J ends lost 2 bases and 2 bases respectively, with 11 bases between them. CDR1 SGHRS and CDR2 YFSETQ come from the germline V gene. The CDR3 sequence: CASSFTGGAYEQYF. The CDR3 nucleotides are TGCGCCAGCAGCTTCACCGGGGGTGCCTACGAGCAGTACTTC. The full variable domain, its missing parts supplied by reference TRBV5-1 and TRBJ2-7, is KAGVTQTPRYLIKTRGQQVTLSCSPISGHRSVSWYQQTPGQGLQFLFEYFSETQRNKGNFPGRFSGRQFSNSRSEMNVSTLELGDSALYLCASSFTGGAYEQYFGPGTRLTVT.

This chain uses TRBV13 with TRBJ1-2; tentative D call: TRBD1 (6 bases). The germline V and J ends were trimmed by 2 bases and 5 bases, with 9 bases remaining between them. The CDR3 has 13 amino acids. CDR1 and CDR2 (germline): PRHDT, FYEKMQ (reference sequence). Written as DNA, the CDR3 is TGTGCCAGCAGCTTACAGGGGTCGTATGGCTACACCTTC. Its translation is CASSLQGSYGYTF.

The chain links TRBV30 to TRBJ2-7; TRBD1 agrees at 7 bases. Germline CDR1 GTSNPN, CDR2 SVGIG (reference sequence). The V segment lost 3 bases and the J segment 6 bases; nucleotides outside the gene matches: 5. This CDR3 spans 12 amino acids. The DNA of the CDR3 is TGTGCCTGGAGCCGCACAGGGGTCGAGCAGTACTTC. Translating it yields CAWSRTGVEQYF.

V usage is TRBV3-1 (or the pseudogene TRBV3-2) and J usage is TRBJ2-6; weak D call: TRBD2 (5 bases). The V gene lost 4 bases and the J gene lost 2 bases, with 12 bases spanning the gap. Per germline, CDR1 LGHDT and CDR2 YNNKEL (reference sequence). The CDR3 runs to 16 residues. The CDR3 sequence: CASSPAWGAGANVLTF. The CDR3 coding sequence is TGTGCCAGCAGCCCCGCCTGGGGAGCTGGGGCCAACGTCCTGACTTTC.

This clone has only a few counts. The rearrangement links TRBV7-9 to TRBJ1-4; D is ambiguous. Germline V gene data show CDR1 as SEHNR and CDR2 as FQNEAQ (reference sequence). V lost 5 bases and J lost 1, with 11 bases in between. The CDR3 has 15 amino acids. The CDR3 coding sequence is TGTGCCAGCAGCGCCGGTGCGGGAACTAATGAAAAACTGTTTTTT. This sequence encodes CASSAGAGTNEKLFF.

This clone has just a few counts. Compared with germline, one end of the junction differs, possibly owing to a read error. This rearrangement joins TRBV7-2 to TRBJ2-1, with TRBD2 matching 8 bases. Germline assignment: CDR1 SGHTA and CDR2 FQGNSA. This CDR3 region has 15 residues. CDR3 amino acids: CASSPAGGHARFKIF. The CDR3 nucleotides read TGTGCCAGCAGCCCGGCGGGGGGTCACGCCCGGTTTAAGATCTTC.

The CDR3 DNA reads as TGTGCCAGCAGCGCCGGACTAGCGGGGGCCGGGGGGACCCAGTACTTC. This codes for CASSAGLAGAGGTQYF. This chain connects TRBV9 to TRBJ2-5; 13 bases line up with TRBD2. The CDR3 consists of 16 residues. Germline CDR1 SGDLS, CDR2 YYNGEE. V lost 3 bases to trimming and J lost 7 bases; unmatched junction nucleotides: 9.